A single sample is the source of the 18 T cell receptor beta chains below, sequenced in a study of OX40 agonist ivuxolimab in advanced cancers. Produced via immunoSEQ multiplex PCR; TCRdb's table is partial and in-frame only. The sample consists of over 85,000 clones, 80% to 95% of them appearing once. The sample was CD4+ or CD8+ T cells sorted from blood, taken in a trial of the OX40 agonist ivuxolimab. The receptors stem from an adult with an advanced solid tumor such as melanoma, head and neck, liver or kidney cancer.

The chain joins TRBV19 to TRBJ1-5; maybe TRBD1 (6 bases). The CDR3 consists of 15 residues. Germline V gives CDR1 LNHDA, CDR2 SQIVND (reference sequence). Trimming pared 3 bases from V and 4 bases from J, leaving 13 bases between. CDR3 coding DNA: TGTGCCAGTAGTATGAGGGGGGAGCTTAATCAGCCCCAGCATTTT. Translated, it gives CASSMRGELNQPQHF.

The chain combines TRBV7-2 with TRBJ2-7; D call uncertain. V was trimmed by 1 base and J by 2 bases, leaving 9 bases between them. The CDR3 sequence is 14 residues long. Germline values: CDR1 SGHTA, CDR2 FQGNSA. The CDR3 loop is CASSLEAETYEQYF. As DNA, the CDR3 is TGTGCCAGCAGCTTAGAGGCAGAGACCTACGAGCAGTACTTC.

The V call is TRBV5-1, the J call TRBJ2-1; TRBD2 aligns across 7 bases. CDR3 size: 16 residues. The J segment lost 0 bases and the V segment lost 4 bases, leaving 7 bases of the junction unmatched. CDR1 and CDR2 (germline): SGHRS, YFSETQ. The DNA for the CDR3 is TGCGCCAGCAGCCGTGCGGGCGGGAGCTCCTACAATGAGCAGTTCTTC. It translates to CASSRAGGSSYNEQFF.

This clone was counted once. The chain uses TRBV15 and TRBJ2-1; TRBD2 might be the D (6 bases). The CDR3 length is 18 residues. Germline loops: CDR1 LNHNV, CDR2 YYDKDF (reference sequence). V dropped 0 bases and J dropped 0 bases, with 15 bases sitting between them. The CDR3 DNA follows: TGTGCCACCAGCAGAGATTCAAGCGGGTTAGGCTCCTACAATGAGCAGTTCTTC. Its translation: CATSRDSSGLGSYNEQFF.

The chain combines TRBV4-3 with TRBJ2-3; 8 nucleotides agree with TRBD2. Germline CDR1 reads LGHNA; CDR2 reads YSLEER. The CDR3 is 14 residues long. V dropped 1 base and J dropped 5; count of bases not matched to a gene: 2. The CDR3 reads CASSQAGGKDTQYF. CDR3 sequence (DNA): TGCGCCAGCAGCCAAGCGGGAGGGAAAGATACGCAGTATTTT.

This chain joins TRBV9 and TRBJ2-1, with 7 bases lining up with TRBD1. The CDR3 is 14 residues long. CDR1 is SGDLS, CDR2 YYNGEE, per germline. The ends lost 0 bases at V and 9 bases at J; junction bases unmatched: 6. DNA of the CDR3: TGTGCCAGCAGCGTAGAGACAGGGTACGGTGAGCAGTTCTTC. Residues: CASSVETGYGEQFF.

The gene calls are TRBV30 and TRBJ2-5, with a weak D call TRBD2 (6 bases). The V end lost 2 bases, the J end lost 4 bases, and 11 bases lay between the germline ends. Germline V lookup: CDR1 GTSNPN, CDR2 SVGIG (reference sequence). There are 13 residues in the CDR3. CDR3 residues: CAWSTGGPETQYF. CDR3 in DNA: TGTGCCTGGAGTACCGGGGGTCCAGAGACCCAGTACTTC.

The rearrangement uses TRBV6-6 and TRBJ2-7; D unresolved. From germline, CDR1 is MNHNY and CDR2 SVGAGI (reference sequence). Trimming stripped 4 bases from V and 0 bases from J, with 7 bases between. This CDR3 has 13 amino acids. The CDR3 protein is CASSSSFSYEQYF. CDR3 in DNA: TGTGCCAGCAGTTCCTCATTCTCCTACGAGCAGTACTTC.

A word on this clone: One junction end disagrees with the germline gene, perhaps due to a read error. The chain is built from TRBV6-5 and TRBJ2-7; the match to TRBD2 covers 16 bases. The CDR3 has 12 amino acids. Germline values: CDR1 MNHEY, CDR2 SVGAGI. The CDR3 DNA reads TGTGCCAGCAGCGGGACTAGCGGGAGGGTCTTTTTC. Translated, it gives CASSGTSGRVFF.

The rearrangement uses TRBV2 and TRBJ2-1, with no clear D. V lost 5 bases, J lost 7 bases, and 15 bases lay in between. The CDR3 loop spans 14 amino acids. Germline V gene data show CDR1 as SNHLY and CDR2 as FYNNEI. DNA for the CDR3: TGTGCCAGCAGTCTAGTACGGCGAGTGAATGAGCAGTTCTTC. Translated: CASSLVRRVNEQFF. Looking up the rest from reference TRBV2 and TRBJ2-1 gives the full variable domain: EPEVTQTPSHQVTQMGQEVILRCVPISNHLYFYWYRQILGQKVEFLVSFYNNEISEKSEIFDDQFSVERPDGSNFTLKIRSTKLEDSAMYFCASSLVRRVNEQFFGPGTRLTVL.

This clone was counted once. The CDR3 sequence: CASSIRTGGDHSYEQYF. Written as DNA, the CDR3 is TGTGCCAGCAGCATAAGGACAGGGGGCGACCATTCCTACGAGCAGTACTTC. The chain couples TRBV7-2 to TRBJ2-7, with 11 bases identical to TRBD1. The CDR3 has 17 amino acids. CDR1 is SGHTA, CDR2 FQGNSA, per germline. Germline trimming cut 5 bases from V and 1 base from J; bases unmatched to any gene: 10.

The chain uses TRBV11-2 and TRBJ1-3; D is undetermined. The V gene lost 5 bases and the J gene lost 4 bases, with 15 bases spanning the gap. The CDR3 is made up of 15 amino acids. CDR1 and CDR2 (germline): SGHAT, FQNNGV. The CDR3 region has the DNA TGTGCCAGCAGCCGCAGGACGGGTTCCGGAAACACCATATATTTT. Its translation: CASSRRTGSGNTIYF.

This chain joins TRBV25-1 and TRBJ2-7; D gene ambiguous. CDR3 size: 15 residues. The germline CDR1 and CDR2 sequences are MGHDK and SYGVNS. V lost 4 bases to trimming and J lost 3 bases, with 16 bases between them. Here the CDR3 DNA reads TGTGCCAGCAGTGTCAGACTTGGCTCGGGCTACGAGCAGTACTTC. Protein product: CASSVRLGSGYEQYF.

This chain uses TRBV7-9 with TRBJ1-5; the D gene is possibly TRBD1 (5 bases). The germline CDR1 and CDR2 sequences are SEHNR and FQNEAQ (reference sequence). There are 14 residues in the CDR3. Trimming stripped 0 bases from V and 8 bases from J, with 11 bases between. CDR3 region: CASSLAQGGEPQHF. CDR3 DNA sequence: TGTGCCAGCAGCTTAGCCCAGGGCGGCGAGCCCCAGCATTTT. Full variable domain (remainder filled in from reference TRBV7-9 and TRBJ1-5): DTGVSQNPRHKITKRGQNVTFRCDPISEHNRLYWYRQTLGQGPEFLTYFQNEAQLEKSRLLSDRFSAERPKGSFSTLEIQRTEQGDSAMYLCASSLAQGGEPQHFGDGTRLSIL.

The chain carries TRBV19 and TRBJ1-2; no reliable D call. V was clipped by 0 bases and J by 2 bases, with 10 bases between them. The CDR3 has 15 amino acids. Germline V CDR1 and CDR2: LNHDA, SQIVND (reference sequence). This CDR3 is CASSIDRSRNYGYTF. CDR3 nucleotide sequence: TGTGCCAGTAGTATAGATCGGTCCAGGAACTATGGCTACACCTTC.

DNA for the CDR3: TGTGCCAGCAGCGTAGGAGGGCTACCCACCGGGGAGCTGTTTTTT. It translates to CASSVGGLPTGELFF. V usage is TRBV9 and J usage is TRBJ2-2; D perhaps matches TRBD2 (5 bases). The V end lost 0 bases, the J end lost 4 bases, and 10 bases lay between the germline ends. Germline CDR1 reads SGDLS; CDR2 reads YYNGEE. The CDR3 runs 15 residues.

The gene calls are TRBV5-1 and TRBJ2-3; D may match TRBD1 or TRBD2 (5 bases each). The CDR3 is 18 amino acids. In germline, CDR1 is SGHRS, CDR2 YFSETQ. V was shortened by 3 bases and J by 3 bases, with 23 bases between the two germline ends. The CDR3 sequence: CASSSATGGTASTDTQYF. The CDR3 DNA is TGCGCCAGCAGCTCTGCCACAGGTGGGACGGCCTCAACAGATACGCAGTATTTT.

The chain links TRBV9 to TRBJ2-1; no clear D gene. From germline, CDR1 is SGDLS and CDR2 YYNGEE. Trimming removed 3 bases at V and 2 bases at J, with 6 bases between. The CDR3 covers 13 residues. The CDR3 nucleotides read TGTGCCAGCAGCGCACCCACCTACAATGAGCAGTTCTTC. It yields the protein CASSAPTYNEQFF.